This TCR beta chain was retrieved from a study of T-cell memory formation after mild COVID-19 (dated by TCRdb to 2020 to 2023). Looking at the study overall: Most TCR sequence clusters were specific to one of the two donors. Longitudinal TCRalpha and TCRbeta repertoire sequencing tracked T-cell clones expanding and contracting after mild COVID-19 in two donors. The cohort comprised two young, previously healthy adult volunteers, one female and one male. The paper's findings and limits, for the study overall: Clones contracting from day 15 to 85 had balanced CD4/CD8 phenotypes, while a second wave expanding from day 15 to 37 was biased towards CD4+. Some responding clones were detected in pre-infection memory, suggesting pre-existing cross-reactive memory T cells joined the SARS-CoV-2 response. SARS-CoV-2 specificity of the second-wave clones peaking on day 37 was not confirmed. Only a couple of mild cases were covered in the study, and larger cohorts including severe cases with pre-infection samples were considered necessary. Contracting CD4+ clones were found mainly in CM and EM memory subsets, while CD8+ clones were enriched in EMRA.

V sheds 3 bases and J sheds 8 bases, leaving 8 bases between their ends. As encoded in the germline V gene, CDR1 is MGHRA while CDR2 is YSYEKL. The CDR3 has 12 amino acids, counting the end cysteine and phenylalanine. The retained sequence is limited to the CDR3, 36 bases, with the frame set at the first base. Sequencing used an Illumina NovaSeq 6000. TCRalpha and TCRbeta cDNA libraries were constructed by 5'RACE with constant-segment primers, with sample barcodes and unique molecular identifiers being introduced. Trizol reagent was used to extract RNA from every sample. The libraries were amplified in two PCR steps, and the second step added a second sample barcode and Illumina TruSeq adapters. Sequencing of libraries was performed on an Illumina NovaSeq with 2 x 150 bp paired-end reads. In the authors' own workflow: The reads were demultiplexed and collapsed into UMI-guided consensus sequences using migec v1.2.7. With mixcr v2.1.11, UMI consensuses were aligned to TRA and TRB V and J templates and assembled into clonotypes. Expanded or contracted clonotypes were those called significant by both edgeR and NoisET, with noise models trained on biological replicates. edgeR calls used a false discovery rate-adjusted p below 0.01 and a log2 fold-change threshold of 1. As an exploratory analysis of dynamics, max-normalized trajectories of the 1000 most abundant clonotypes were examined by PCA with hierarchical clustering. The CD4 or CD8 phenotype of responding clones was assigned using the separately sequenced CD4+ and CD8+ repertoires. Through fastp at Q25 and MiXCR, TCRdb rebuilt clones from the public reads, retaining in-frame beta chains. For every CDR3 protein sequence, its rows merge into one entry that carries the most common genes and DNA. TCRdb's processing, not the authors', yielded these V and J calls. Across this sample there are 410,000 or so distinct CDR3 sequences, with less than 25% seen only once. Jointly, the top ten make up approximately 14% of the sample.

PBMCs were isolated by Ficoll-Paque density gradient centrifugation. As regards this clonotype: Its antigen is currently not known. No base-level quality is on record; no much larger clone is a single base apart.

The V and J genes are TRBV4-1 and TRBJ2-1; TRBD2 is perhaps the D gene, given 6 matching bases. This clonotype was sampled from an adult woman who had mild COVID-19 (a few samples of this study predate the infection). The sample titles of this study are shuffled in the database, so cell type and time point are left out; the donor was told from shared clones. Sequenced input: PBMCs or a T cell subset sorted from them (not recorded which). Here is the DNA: TGCGCCAGCAGCCAGCGGGGCGATGAGCAGTTCTTC. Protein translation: CASSQRGDEQFF.